This TCR beta chain was retrieved from a study of blood T cell repertoires in COVID-19. Looking at the study overall: Acute-phase and convalescent COVID-19 samples originated in the United States, Italy and Spain.

As processed by the authors: Estimates of nucleated cell counts were drawn from the amplification of reference gene primers. Some clones are missing from TCRdb's copy, which holds only in-frame ones; the method was immunoSEQ multiplex PCR. The DNA was the basis for D and trimming; V, J and clone size are from that table. The sample records hundreds of thousands of clones, 81% being singletons. The V and J ends lost 5 bases and 15 bases respectively, with 11 bases between them. Germline V gives CDR1 SGHTA, CDR2 FQGNSA. The CDR3 runs to 11 residues. This clone was picked up one time. The chain links TRBV7-2 to TRBJ2-6, with D unclear. The sequencing input was peripheral blood. The sequence was collected from a woman older than 75 with acute or convalescent COVID-19. The DNA for the CDR3 is TGTGCCAGCAGCCTCGGCGCGGCCCTGACTTTC. It translates to CASSLGAALTF.